These T cell receptor beta chains were read from a single sample in a study of graft-versus-host responses after intestinal transplantation. Profiling relied on immunoSEQ multiplex PCR, and the TCRdb table lists in-frame clones only, not all of them. This sample carries about 130,000 clones, approximately 94% of them seen once, and the ten largest clones take roughly 0.16%. These receptors are not linked to any known antigen. The sample was unstimulated CD4+ T cells sorted from spleen or lymph node cells, taken before intestinal transplant. These receptors came from a human donor who received an intestinal transplant. Each CDR3 is given with its conserved first and last residue. Each record gives: J gene, V gene, D gene, CDR3 DNA, CDR3 protein. The D gene is left open where the match is weak.

TRBJ2-7	TRBV6-6	TRBD1	TGTGCCAGCACCACCCGACAGGGGAGAATTGGTGAGCAGTACTTC	CASTTRQGRIGEQYF
TRBJ2-5	TRBV5-1	TRBD2	TGCGCCAGCAGCCCGGGAGGTGGGGAGACCCAGTACTTC	CASSPGGGETQYF
TRBJ2-3	TRBV11-2	-	TGTGCCAGCAGCTTAGCCGAGGGGCAACGCACAGATACGCAGTATTTT	CASSLAEGQRTDTQYF
TRBJ2-2	TRBV7-7	-	TGTGCCAGCAGCTTGGGCAGGGCATCCGGGGAGCTGTTTTTT	CASSLGRASGELFF
TRBJ1-2	TRBV5-4	-	TGTGCCAGCAGCTCCCGGGGGGCTGGCTACACCTTC	CASSSRGAGYTF
TRBJ1-4	TRBV7-2	-	TGTGCCAGCAGCCCGGACGGAGCCAGAAGGGAAAAACTGTTTTTT	CASSPDGARREKLFF
TRBJ2-7	TRBV4-1	TRBD2	TGCGCCAGCAGCCAAGGGGTAGCGGGGACCTACGAGCAGTACTTC	CASSQGVAGTYEQYF
TRBJ1-5	TRBV6-1	-	TGTGCCAGCAGTGATGCCGGTCGGGGGCCCCAGCATTTT	CASSDAGRGPQHF
TRBJ1-1	TRBV18	-	TGTGCCAGCTCGGGTCTGGGCACTGAAGCTTTCTTT	CASSGLGTEAFF
TRBJ2-7	TRBV5-1	TRBD1	TGCGCCAGCAGCGATACCCCAGGGGGCAACTACGAGCAGTACTTC	CASSDTPGGNYEQYF
TRBJ2-3	TRBV7-9	-	TGTGCCAGCAGCTTGGGAGAGGTAGCGGGCACAGATACGCAGTATTTT	CASSLGEVAGTDTQYF
TRBJ2-5	TRBV5-1	TRBD2	TGCGCCAGCAGCCCGGGACTAGCGGGGTATGAGACCCAGTACTTC	CASSPGLAGYETQYF